These T cell receptor beta chains were read from a single sample in a study of blood T cells in healthy people across ages. TCRdb analysed the 5' RACE reads with MiXCR anew, one entry per CDR3 protein. The sample has some 1.5 million distinct CDR3 sequences, under 55% seen once. Specimen: blood. These receptors all stem from a woman between 18 and 29 years old in good health. Both conserved end residues are part of each CDR3. Each record gives: clone size, D gene, J gene, V gene, CDR3 protein, CDR3 DNA. A D gene is named only where the DNA matches it firmly. Some rows have no size entry. The others give once, few or many, or a class for an expanded clone.

size: .
D: .
J: TRBJ1-1
V: TRBV29-1
CDR3: CSVEDYGEGMNTEAFF
DNA: TGCAGCGTTGAAGATTACGGAGAGGGGATGAACACTGAAGCTTTCTTT

size: .
D: .
J: TRBJ2-1
V: TRBV7-2
CDR3: CASPVETSYNEQFF
DNA: TGTGCCAGCCCTGTGGAAACTTCCTACAATGAGCAGTTCTTC

size: .
D: .
J: TRBJ2-1
V: TRBV27
CDR3: CVSSLGETSYNEQFF
DNA: TGTGTCAGCAGTCTAGGCGAGACCTCCTACAATGAGCAGTTCTTC

size: .
D: .
J: TRBJ2-5
V: TRBV10-3
CDR3: CAISEAGETQYF
DNA: TGTGCCATCAGTGAAGCGGGAGAGACCCAGTACTTC

size: .
D: .
J: TRBJ1-4
V: TRBV4-1
CDR3: CASSLSPEGNEKLFF
DNA: TGCGCCAGCAGCCTATCGCCAGAGGGTAATGAAAAACTGTTTTTT

size: .
D: .
J: TRBJ2-1
V: TRBV20-1
CDR3: CSPIRLGPYNEQFF
DNA: TGCAGTCCAATTCGACTAGGCCCCTACAATGAGCAGTTCTTC

size: .
D: .
J: TRBJ1-1
V: TRBV5-5
CDR3: CASSQDSLLNTEAFF
DNA: TGTGCCAGCAGCCAAGACAGTCTCTTGAACACTGAAGCTTTCTTT

size: few
D: TRBD2
J: TRBJ2-1
V: TRBV5-1
CDR3: CASSTPGLAGWNEQFF
DNA: TGCGCCAGCAGCACCCCGGGACTAGCGGGGTGGAATGAGCAGTTCTTC

size: .
D: TRBD1
J: TRBJ2-5
V: TRBV7-9
CDR3: CASSSSRGLRRETQYF
DNA: TGTGCCAGCAGCTCATCAAGGGGGCTGCGTCGAGAGACCCAGTACTTC

size: once
D: TRBD1
J: TRBJ2-1
V: TRBV10-3
CDR3: CAISGSYRGGQFF
DNA: TGTGCCATCAGTGGGTCTTACAGGGGCGGGCAGTTCTTC

size: .
D: TRBD1
J: TRBJ1-2
V: TRBV12-3/TRBV12-4
CDR3: CASSFDRGPHYGYTF
DNA: TGTGCCAGCAGTTTCGACAGGGGGCCTCACTATGGCTACACCTTC

size: few
D: .
J: TRBJ2-1
V: TRBV24-1
CDR3: CATSGGRKQFF
DNA: TGTGCCACCAGCGGGGGAAGAAAGCAGTTCTTC

size: few
D: .
J: TRBJ1-5
V: TRBV20-1
CDR3: CSAREQGTGNQPQHF
DNA: TGCAGTGCTAGAGAACAGGGCACGGGCAATCAGCCCCAGCATTTT

size: .
D: .
J: TRBJ1-1
V: TRBV20-1
CDR3: CSAQRRRNTEAFF
DNA: TGCAGTGCCCAGCGGCGCAGAAACACTGAAGCTTTCTTT

size: .
D: .
J: TRBJ2-3
V: TRBV6-2/TRBV6-3
CDR3: CASRERRDTQYF
DNA: TGTGCCAGCAGAGAAAGAAGAGATACGCAGTATTTT

size: .
D: .
J: TRBJ1-1
V: TRBV18
CDR3: CASSYGQGNLNTEAFF
DNA: TGTGCCAGCTCATACGGTCAGGGGAACCTGAACACTGAAGCTTTCTTT

size: once
D: TRBD2
J: TRBJ2-1
V: TRBV7-8
CDR3: CASSLALAGGSSYNEQFF
DNA: TGTGCCAGCAGCTTAGCCCTAGCGGGGGGAAGCTCCTACAATGAGCAGTTCTTC

size: few
D: .
J: TRBJ2-1
V: TRBV15
CDR3: CATSRVGNEQFF
DNA: TGTGCCACCAGCAGAGTCGGTAATGAGCAGTTCTTC

size: .
D: .
J: TRBJ1-2
V: TRBV7-9
CDR3: CASSLVVSNYGYTF
DNA: TGTGCCAGCAGCTTAGTGGTATCCAACTATGGCTACACCTTC

size: .
D: TRBD2
J: TRBJ2-7
V: TRBV29-1
CDR3: CSVIAGSYEQYF
DNA: TGCAGCGTTATAGCGGGTTCCTACGAGCAGTACTTC

size: .
D: .
J: TRBJ2-5
V: TRBV7-2
CDR3: CASSPGGAGVGETQYF
DNA: TGTGCCAGCAGTCCAGGGGGGGCAGGGGTAGGAGAGACCCAGTACTTC

size: once
D: TRBD1
J: TRBJ1-4
V: TRBV7-9
CDR3: CASSPGTGQKLFF
DNA: TGTGCCAGCAGCCCTGGGACAGGGCAAAAACTGTTTTTT

size: many
D: .
J: TRBJ2-3
V: TRBV4-3
CDR3: CASSQDRVGGGYTDTQYF
DNA: TGCGCCAGCAGCCAAGATCGCGTTGGGGGAGGATACACAGATACGCAGTATTTT

size: .
D: .
J: TRBJ2-7
V: TRBV20-1
CDR3: CSARVGPGDYEQYF
DNA: TGCAGTGCTAGAGTAGGCCCCGGCGACTACGAGCAGTACTTC

size: few
D: .
J: TRBJ1-6
V: TRBV28
CDR3: CASSFRSGSSYNSPLHF
DNA: TGTGCCAGCAGTTTCCGGTCCGGGAGCTCCTATAATTCACCCCTCCACTTT

size: few
D: .
J: TRBJ1-5
V: TRBV10-3
CDR3: CAISEAWQERGYSNQPQHF
DNA: TGTGCCATCAGTGAGGCATGGCAGGAGCGCGGATATAGCAATCAGCCCCAGCATTTT

size: .
D: .
J: TRBJ2-7
V: TRBV7-2
CDR3: CANSPGPSSYEQYF
DNA: TGTGCCAACAGCCCGGGCCCGTCCTCCTACGAGCAGTACTTC

size: few
D: .
J: TRBJ1-6
V: TRBV10-3
CDR3: CAISESRGILNNSPLHF
DNA: TGTGCCATCAGTGAGTCTAGGGGGATATTGAACAATTCACCCCTCCACTTT

size: .
D: .
J: TRBJ2-3
V: TRBV5-1
CDR3: CASSLGSGQRGTDTQYF
DNA: TGCGCCAGCAGCTTGGGGTCAGGTCAGCGTGGAACAGATACGCAGTATTTT

size: .
D: .
J: TRBJ2-1
V: TRBV24-1
CDR3: CATSDLGRPSPQETQFF
DNA: TGTGCCACCAGTGATTTGGGGCGACCCTCACCACAAGAGACCCAGTTCTTC

size: few
D: .
J: TRBJ1-1
V: TRBV2
CDR3: CASLEAIEAFF
DNA: TGTGCCAGCCTTGAAGCAATTGAAGCTTTCTTT

size: .
D: .
J: TRBJ2-2
V: TRBV27
CDR3: CASLQPNTGELFF
DNA: TGTGCCAGCCTCCAGCCGAACACCGGGGAGCTGTTTTTT

size: few
D: .
J: TRBJ2-2
V: TRBV29-1
CDR3: CSAQPTGNTGELFF
DNA: TGCAGCGCCCAACCCACAGGGAACACCGGGGAGCTGTTTTTT

size: few
D: .
J: TRBJ2-3
V: TRBV7-2
CDR3: CASSLGGDADVSTDTQYF
DNA: TGTGCCAGCAGCTTAGGAGGTGACGCGGACGTTAGCACAGATACGCAGTATTTT

size: .
D: TRBD1
J: TRBJ2-7
V: TRBV6-5
CDR3: CASRNTGGRTYEQYF
DNA: TGTGCCAGCAGAAACACAGGGGGTAGGACCTACGAGCAGTACTTC

size: once
D: TRBD2
J: TRBJ2-7
V: TRBV28
CDR3: CASGRSGLLEVNEQYF
DNA: TGTGCCAGCGGACGATCGGGACTACTGGAGGTCAATGAGCAGTACTTC

size: .
D: TRBD2
J: TRBJ2-1
V: TRBV24-1
CDR3: CATSDRTSGGYNEQFF
DNA: TGTGCCACCAGTGACCGTACTAGCGGGGGCTACAATGAGCAGTTCTTC

size: .
D: TRBD1
J: TRBJ1-1
V: TRBV3-1
CDR3: CASSQGNRGTEAFF
DNA: TGTGCCAGCAGCCAAGGCAACAGGGGGACTGAAGCTTTCTTT

size: .
D: .
J: TRBJ2-5
V: TRBV12-3/TRBV12-4
CDR3: CASSFHTSSNEQYF
DNA: TGTGCCAGCAGTTTCCATACTAGTTCCAATGAGCAGTACTTC

size: .
D: .
J: TRBJ2-1
V: TRBV24-1
CDR3: CATSGAPNGNEQFF
DNA: TGTGCCACCAGTGGAGCGCCGAATGGGAATGAGCAGTTCTTC

size: .
D: .
J: TRBJ1-2
V: TRBV11-2
CDR3: CASSVERLGYGYTF
DNA: TGTGCCAGCAGCGTAGAAAGGCTAGGCTATGGCTACACCTTC

size: few
D: TRBD1
J: TRBJ1-2
V: TRBV28
CDR3: CASSLFGQGGFYGYTF
DNA: TGTGCCAGCAGTTTATTTGGACAGGGAGGCTTCTATGGCTACACCTTC

size: .
D: TRBD1
J: TRBJ1-2
V: TRBV11-3
CDR3: CASSLTGGRDYTF
DNA: TGTGCCAGCAGCCTTACAGGGGGCAGGGACTACACCTTC

size: .
D: TRBD2
J: TRBJ2-3
V: TRBV7-3
CDR3: CASSMTSGRGADTQYF
DNA: TGTGCCAGCAGCATGACTAGCGGGCGGGGGGCAGATACGCAGTATTTT

size: few
D: TRBD1
J: TRBJ1-5
V: TRBV12-3/TRBV12-4
CDR3: CASSPDRDSNQPQHF
DNA: TGTGCCAGCAGCCCTGACAGGGATAGCAATCAGCCCCAGCATTTT

size: .
D: TRBD2
J: TRBJ2-7
V: TRBV18
CDR3: CASSDTSGRPYEQYF
DNA: TGTGCCAGCTCAGATACTAGCGGGAGACCCTACGAGCAGTACTTC

size: .
D: .
J: TRBJ2-3
V: TRBV7-2
CDR3: CASSSLGLLTDTQYF
DNA: TGTGCCAGCAGCTCGCTGGGACTTCTCACAGATACGCAGTATTTT

size: .
D: .
J: TRBJ2-4
V: TRBV11-2
CDR3: CASSSRGAVAKNIQYF
DNA: TGTGCCAGCAGCTCCCGAGGGGCCGTAGCCAAAAACATTCAGTACTTC

size: .
D: .
J: TRBJ1-5
V: TRBV20-1
CDR3: CSARDGRIPQPQHF
DNA: TGCAGTGCTAGAGATGGCAGGATCCCTCAGCCCCAGCATTTT

size: .
D: TRBD1
J: TRBJ2-4
V: TRBV7-2
CDR3: CASSLRGQGYIQYF
DNA: TGTGCCAGCAGCTTAAGGGGACAGGGGTACATTCAGTACTTC

size: .
D: .
J: TRBJ2-2
V: TRBV7-2
CDR3: CASSLAGLGRELFF
DNA: TGTGCCAGCAGCTTAGCCGGCCTGGGCCGGGAGCTGTTTTTT

size: .
D: .
J: TRBJ1-6
V: TRBV2
CDR3: CASRPGPKVNSPLHF
DNA: TGTGCCAGCAGGCCCGGCCCTAAAGTGAATTCACCCCTCCACTTT